What follows are 13 T cell receptor beta chains derived from one specimen sequenced in a study of PD-1 blockade in classical Hodgkin lymphoma. Clones were read by immunoSEQ multiplex PCR, and TCRdb kept only the in-frame ones, dropping some. The table has under 6,000 clones, more than 80% seen once. Stated time point: newly diagnosed, previously untreated cHL patient sample. From thawed PBMCs, magnetic negative selection was used to isolate the CD8+ T cells. Sequencing was carried out using CD8+ T cells from blood. These receptors were taken from a human donor with classical Hodgkin lymphoma.

This rearrangement joins TRBV14 to TRBJ2-7; the D is unclear. V dropped 3 bases and J dropped 0 bases, with 18 bases sitting between them. This CDR3 has 17 residues. Germline loops: CDR1 SGHDN, CDR2 FVKESK. The CDR3: CASSQWGTGLSSYEQYF. In DNA, the CDR3 is TGTGCCAGCAGCCAGTGGGGTACCGGGTTGAGCTCCTACGAGCAGTACTTC.

V gene TRBV14 combines with J gene TRBJ1-6; a possible D gene is TRBD1 (5 bases). Deletions cut 2 bases from V and 12 bases from J, with 11 bases between. There are 13 residues in the CDR3. Germline assignment: CDR1 SGHDN and CDR2 FVKESK. CDR3 nucleotide sequence: TGTGCCAGCAGCCAACGGGACCGCGAACCCCTCCACTTT. Amino acid sequence: CASSQRDREPLHF.

The chain is built from TRBV4-3 and TRBJ2-7, with D tentatively TRBD2 (6 bases). Germline V gene data show CDR1 as LGHNA and CDR2 as YSLEER. CDR3 length: 17 residues. V shed 1 base and J shed 5 bases, with 21 bases lying between them. CDR3: CASSQARSAGRGDEQYF. In DNA, the CDR3 is TGCGCCAGCAGCCAAGCTCGTTCCGCGGGAAGAGGTGACGAGCAGTACTTC.

CDR3 amino acids: CASSQREASYNEQFF. For the CDR3, the DNA is TGCGCCAGCAGCCAGCGGGAAGCTTCCTACAATGAGCAGTTCTTC. The rearrangement joins TRBV10-1 to TRBJ2-1; 7 bases align to TRBD2. Trimming at V came to 6 bases and at J to 1 base, leaving 6 bases not matched to a gene. Germline assignment: CDR1 WNHNN and CDR2 SYGVQD (reference sequence). CDR3 length: 15 amino acids.

The V gene is TRBV6-5, the J gene TRBJ2-7; 7 positions agree with TRBD2. CDR1 MNHEY and CDR2 SVGAGI come from the germline V gene. V lost 5 bases and J lost 5; bases outside the gene matches: 12. This CDR3 has 15 amino acids. The DNA for the CDR3 is TGTGCCAGCAGTCCCCTGGCGGGAGTGGGGGACGAGCAGTACTTC. Translating it yields CASSPLAGVGDEQYF.

The chain joins TRBV7-6 to TRBJ2-3; D might be TRBD1 or TRBD2, each matching 5 bases. Germline CDR1 and CDR2: SGHVS and FNYEAQ. The V end was cut by 1 base, the J end by 3 bases, with 8 bases between. CDR3 length: 14 residues. The CDR3 here is CASSLVWGTDTQYF. Written as DNA, the CDR3 is TGTGCCAGCAGCTTAGTATGGGGGACAGATACGCAGTATTTT.

This clone occurred once. This sequence joins TRBV27 and TRBJ1-5; D is ambiguous. This CDR3 comprises 12 residues. Germline CDR1 and CDR2: MNHEY and SMNVEV (reference sequence). V shed 4 bases and J shed 11 bases, with 12 bases lying between them. CDR3: CASSYPGSAQHF. The CDR3 DNA follows: TGTGCCAGCAGTTATCCGGGATCAGCCCAGCATTTT.

In DNA, the CDR3 is TGTGCCAGCAGCTTTGGGGTTATCACCAACTATGGCTACACCTTC. This codes for CASSFGVITNYGYTF. The chain recombines TRBV7-9 with TRBJ1-2, with no clear D. CDR3 length: 15 amino acids. The V end lost 3 bases, the J end lost 2 bases, and 13 bases lay between the germline ends. Germline CDR1 reads SEHNR; CDR2 reads FQNEAQ (reference sequence).

The J gene is TRBJ2-1, the V gene TRBV10-3, with a weak D call TRBD2 (7 bases). The CDR3 loop spans 14 amino acids. The V gene's germline CDR1 is ENHRY and CDR2 SYGVKD. V was trimmed by 10 bases and J by 3 bases, leaving 16 bases between them. This CDR3 is CATADSGVYNEQFF. The CDR3 nucleotides read TGTGCCACCGCGGACAGCGGGGTCTACAATGAGCAGTTCTTC.

The chain has TRBV7-8 and TRBJ1-4; the D is unclear. CDR1 is SGHVS and CDR2 is FQNEAQ in the germline V gene. The CDR3 is made up of 14 amino acids. V was clipped by 1 base and J by 3 bases, with 6 bases between them. In DNA form, the CDR3 reads TGTGCCAGCAGCTTAGTTACTGCTAATGAAAAACTGTTTTTT. Protein sequence: CASSLVTANEKLFF.

The V call is TRBV4-1, the J call TRBJ2-1, with 8 positions matching TRBD2. Unmatched junction bases numbered 11, after V lost 4 bases and J lost 6 bases. The CDR3 loop spans 16 amino acids. Looked up from germline, CDR1 is MGHRA and CDR2 is YSYEKL. The CDR3 loop reads CASSPQGLVGGNEQFF. Here the CDR3 DNA reads TGCGCCAGCAGCCCCCAGGGACTAGTAGGAGGCAATGAGCAGTTCTTC.

J is TRBJ2-1 and V is TRBV7-2, with TRBD2 matching over 9 bases. V trimming: 4 bases; J trimming: 6 bases; junction bases outside the gene matches: 4. This CDR3 comprises 14 residues. Germline assignment: CDR1 SGHTA and CDR2 FQGNSA. CDR3 coding DNA: TGTGCCAGCAGCTGGGGCGGGAGGGGCAATGAGCAGTTCTTC. Translation: CASSWGGRGNEQFF.

This clone was detected only once. The chain carries TRBV5-1 and TRBJ2-2; tentatively, D is TRBD1 (6 bases). V lost 4 bases to trimming and J lost 5 bases, with 15 bases between them. Germline values: CDR1 SGHRS, CDR2 YFSETQ. The CDR3 has 15 amino acids. The CDR3 sequence is CASSGPSGQTGELFF. The CDR3 DNA follows: TGCGCCAGCAGCGGCCCAAGTGGACAGACCGGGGAGCTGTTTTTT. The full variable domain, its missing parts supplied by reference TRBV5-1 and TRBJ2-2, is KAGVTQTPRYLIKTRGQQVTLSCSPISGHRSVSWYQQTPGQGLQFLFEYFSETQRNKGNFPGRFSGRQFSNSRSEMNVSTLELGDSALYLCASSGPSGQTGELFFGEGSRLTVL.